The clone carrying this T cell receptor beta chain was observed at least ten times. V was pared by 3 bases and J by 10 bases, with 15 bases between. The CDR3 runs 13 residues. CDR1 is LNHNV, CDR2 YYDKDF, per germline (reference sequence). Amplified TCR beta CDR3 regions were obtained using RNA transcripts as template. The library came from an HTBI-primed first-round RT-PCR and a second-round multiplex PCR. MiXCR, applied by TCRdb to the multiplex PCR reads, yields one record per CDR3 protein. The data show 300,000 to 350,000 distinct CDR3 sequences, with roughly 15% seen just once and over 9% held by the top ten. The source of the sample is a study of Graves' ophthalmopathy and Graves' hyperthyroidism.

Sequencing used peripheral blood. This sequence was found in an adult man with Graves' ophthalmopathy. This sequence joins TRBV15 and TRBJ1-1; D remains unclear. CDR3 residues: CATSSVRARGAFF. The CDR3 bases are TGTGCCACCAGCAGTGTCCGGGCACGAGGAGCTTTCTTT.